Included here is one TCR beta chain sequence, with context. The repertoire was sequenced with immunoSEQ multiplex PCR; TCRdb's copy has only in-frame clones and lacks some. The sample has about 120,000 clones; around 90% are singletons. Germline-derived CDR1 and CDR2 are MDHEN and SYDVKM. The CDR3 is made up of 12 amino acids. Trimming removed 8 bases at V and 10 bases at J, with 15 bases between. These data come from a study of T cell responses to AZD1222 COVID-19 vaccine. The material was peripheral blood, obtained on day 0 of AZD1222 vaccination. The gene calls are TRBV28 and TRBJ2-1, with D possibly called TRBD1 or TRBD2 (6 bases each). This receptor was obtained from an adult in good health. The chain's CDR3 is CASGIRGREQFF. CDR3 coding DNA: TGTGCCAGCGGGATAAGGGGGAGGGAGCAGTTCTTC.